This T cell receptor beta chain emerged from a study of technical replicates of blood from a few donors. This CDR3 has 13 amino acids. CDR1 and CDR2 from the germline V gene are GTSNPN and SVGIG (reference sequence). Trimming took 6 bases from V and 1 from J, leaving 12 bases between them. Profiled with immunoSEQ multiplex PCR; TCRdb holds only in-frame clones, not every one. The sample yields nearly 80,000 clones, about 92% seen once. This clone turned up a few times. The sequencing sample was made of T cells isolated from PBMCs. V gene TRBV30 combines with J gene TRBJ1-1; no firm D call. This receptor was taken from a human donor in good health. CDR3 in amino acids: CACSSRRNTEAFF. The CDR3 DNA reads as TGTGCCTGCAGTAGTCGTAGGAACACTGAAGCTTTCTTT.